The clone carrying this TCR beta chain was picked up many times. Antigen specificity is unknown. A single record per CDR3 protein comes from TCRdb applying MiXCR to the RT-PCR reads. The table shows roughly 700,000 distinct CDR3 sequences, with approximately 13% occurring only once. With 6 bases clipped from V and 6 bases from J, the junction kept 7 bases outside the gene matches. The CDR3 consists of 14 residues. These data come from a study of response to subunit inactivated influenza vaccine. General observations from the study: It was the authors' suggestion that each seasonal influenza vaccination recruits few new T cells.

The source of this sequence is a man aged 50-60 years who received an inactivated influenza vaccine. The starting material was PBMCs from blood, obtained 14 to 15 days before vaccination. The rearrangement joins TRBV12-3 or TRBV12-4 to TRBJ2-3; 9 bases fit TRBD1. The CDR3 loop is CASSPDRGRDTQYF. The CDR3 DNA reads TGTGCCAGCAGCCCTGACAGGGGGAGGGATACGCAGTATTTT.